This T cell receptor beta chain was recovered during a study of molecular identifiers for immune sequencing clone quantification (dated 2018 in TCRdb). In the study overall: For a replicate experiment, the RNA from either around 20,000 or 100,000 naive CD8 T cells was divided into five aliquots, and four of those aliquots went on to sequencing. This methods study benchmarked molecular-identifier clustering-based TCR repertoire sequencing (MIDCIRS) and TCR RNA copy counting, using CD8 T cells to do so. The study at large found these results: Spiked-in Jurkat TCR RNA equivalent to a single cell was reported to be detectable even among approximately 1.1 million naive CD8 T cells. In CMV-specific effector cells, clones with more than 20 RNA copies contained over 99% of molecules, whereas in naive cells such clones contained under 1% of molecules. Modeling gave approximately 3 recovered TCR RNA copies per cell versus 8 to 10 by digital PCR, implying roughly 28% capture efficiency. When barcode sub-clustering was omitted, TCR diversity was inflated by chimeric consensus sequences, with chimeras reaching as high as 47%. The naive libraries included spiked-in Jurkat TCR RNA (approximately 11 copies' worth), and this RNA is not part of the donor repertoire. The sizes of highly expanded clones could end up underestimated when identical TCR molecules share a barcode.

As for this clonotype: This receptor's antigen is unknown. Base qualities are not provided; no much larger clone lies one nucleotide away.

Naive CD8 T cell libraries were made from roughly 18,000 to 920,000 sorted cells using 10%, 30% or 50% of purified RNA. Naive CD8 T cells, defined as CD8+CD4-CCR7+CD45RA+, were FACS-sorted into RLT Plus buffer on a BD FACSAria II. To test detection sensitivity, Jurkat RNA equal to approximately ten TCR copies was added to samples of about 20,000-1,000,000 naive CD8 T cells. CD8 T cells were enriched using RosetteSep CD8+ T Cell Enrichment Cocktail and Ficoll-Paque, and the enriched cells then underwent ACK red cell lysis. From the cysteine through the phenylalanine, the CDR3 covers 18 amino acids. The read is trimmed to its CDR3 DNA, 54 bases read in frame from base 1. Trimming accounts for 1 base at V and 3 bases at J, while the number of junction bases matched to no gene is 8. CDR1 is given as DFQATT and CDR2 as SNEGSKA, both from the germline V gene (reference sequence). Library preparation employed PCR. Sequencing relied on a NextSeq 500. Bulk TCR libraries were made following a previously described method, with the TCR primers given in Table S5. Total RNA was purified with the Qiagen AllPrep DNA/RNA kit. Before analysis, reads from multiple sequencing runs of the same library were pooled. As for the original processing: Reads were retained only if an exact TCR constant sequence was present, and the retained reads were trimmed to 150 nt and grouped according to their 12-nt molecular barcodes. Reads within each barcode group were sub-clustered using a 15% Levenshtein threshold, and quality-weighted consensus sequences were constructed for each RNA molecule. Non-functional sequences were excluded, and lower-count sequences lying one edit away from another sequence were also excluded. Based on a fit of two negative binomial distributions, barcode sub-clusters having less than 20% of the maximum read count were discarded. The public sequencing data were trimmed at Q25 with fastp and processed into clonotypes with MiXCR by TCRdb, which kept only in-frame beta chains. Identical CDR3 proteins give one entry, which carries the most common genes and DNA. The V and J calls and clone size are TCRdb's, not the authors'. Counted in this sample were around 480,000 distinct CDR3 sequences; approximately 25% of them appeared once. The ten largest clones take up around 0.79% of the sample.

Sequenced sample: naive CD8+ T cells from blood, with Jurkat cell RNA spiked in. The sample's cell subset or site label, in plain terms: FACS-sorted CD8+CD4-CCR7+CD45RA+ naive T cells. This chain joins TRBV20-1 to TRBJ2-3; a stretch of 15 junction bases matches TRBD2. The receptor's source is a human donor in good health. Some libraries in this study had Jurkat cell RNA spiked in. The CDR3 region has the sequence CSARARTSGGALTDTQYF. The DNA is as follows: TGCAGTGCTAGAGCCCGGACTAGCGGGGGGGCATTAACAGATACGCAGTATTTT.